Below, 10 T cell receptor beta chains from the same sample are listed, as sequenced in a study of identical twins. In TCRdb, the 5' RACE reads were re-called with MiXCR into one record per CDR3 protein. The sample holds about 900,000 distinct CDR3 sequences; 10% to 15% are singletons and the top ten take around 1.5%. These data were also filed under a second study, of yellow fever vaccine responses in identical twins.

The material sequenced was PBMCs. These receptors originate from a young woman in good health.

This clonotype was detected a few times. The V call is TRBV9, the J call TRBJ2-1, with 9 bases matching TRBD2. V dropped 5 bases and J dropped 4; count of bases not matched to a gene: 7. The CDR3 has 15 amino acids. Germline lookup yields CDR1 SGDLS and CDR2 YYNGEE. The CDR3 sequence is CASRGSGRPYNEQFF. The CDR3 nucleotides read TGTGCCAGCAGGGGTAGCGGGAGACCTTACAATGAGCAGTTCTTC.

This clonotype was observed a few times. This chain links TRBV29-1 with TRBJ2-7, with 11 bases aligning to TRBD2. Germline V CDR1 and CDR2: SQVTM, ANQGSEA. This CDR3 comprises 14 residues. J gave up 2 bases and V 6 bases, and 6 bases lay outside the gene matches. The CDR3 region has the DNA TGCAGCGTCGGAGGGACTAGCGGAGCCTACGAGCAGTACTTC. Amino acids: CSVGGTSGAYEQYF.

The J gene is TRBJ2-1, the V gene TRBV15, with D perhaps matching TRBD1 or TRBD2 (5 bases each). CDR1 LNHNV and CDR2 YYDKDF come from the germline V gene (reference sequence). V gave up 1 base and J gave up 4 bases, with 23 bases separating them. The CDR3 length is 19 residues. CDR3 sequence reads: CATSRARLFGGSRYNEQFF. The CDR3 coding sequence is TGTGCCACCAGCAGAGCCCGACTTTTTGGGGGTTCAAGGTACAATGAGCAGTTCTTC.

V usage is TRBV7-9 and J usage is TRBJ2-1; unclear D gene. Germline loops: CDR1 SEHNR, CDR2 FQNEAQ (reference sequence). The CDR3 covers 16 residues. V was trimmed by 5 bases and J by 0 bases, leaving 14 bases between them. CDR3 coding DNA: TGTGCCAGCAGCGCTAAAACTACGAGCTCCTACAATGAGCAGTTCTTC. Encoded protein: CASSAKTTSSYNEQFF.

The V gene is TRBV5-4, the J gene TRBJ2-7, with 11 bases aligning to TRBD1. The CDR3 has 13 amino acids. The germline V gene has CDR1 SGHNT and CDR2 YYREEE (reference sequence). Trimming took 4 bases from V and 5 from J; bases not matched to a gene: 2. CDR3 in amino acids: CASSMGQGDEQYV. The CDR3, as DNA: TGTGCCAGCAGCATGGGACAGGGGGACGAGCAGTACGTC.

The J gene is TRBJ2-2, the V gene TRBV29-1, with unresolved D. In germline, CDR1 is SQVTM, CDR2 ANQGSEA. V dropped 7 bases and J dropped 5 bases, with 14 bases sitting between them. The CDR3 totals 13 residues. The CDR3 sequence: CSARPDGTGELFF. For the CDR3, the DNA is TGCAGCGCCCGGCCCGACGGGACCGGGGAGCTGTTTTTT.

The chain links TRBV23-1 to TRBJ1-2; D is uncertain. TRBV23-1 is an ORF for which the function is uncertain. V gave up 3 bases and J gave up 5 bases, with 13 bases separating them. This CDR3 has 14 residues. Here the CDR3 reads CASSHSHRDYGYTF. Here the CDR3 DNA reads TGCGCCAGCAGTCATTCCCATCGGGATTATGGCTACACCTTC.

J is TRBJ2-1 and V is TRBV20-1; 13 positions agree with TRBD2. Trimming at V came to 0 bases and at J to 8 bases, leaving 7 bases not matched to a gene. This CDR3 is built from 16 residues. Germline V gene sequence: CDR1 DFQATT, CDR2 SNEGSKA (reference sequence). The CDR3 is CSARDRTSGRYHEQFF. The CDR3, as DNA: TGCAGTGCTAGAGACCGGACTAGCGGGAGATACCATGAGCAGTTCTTC.

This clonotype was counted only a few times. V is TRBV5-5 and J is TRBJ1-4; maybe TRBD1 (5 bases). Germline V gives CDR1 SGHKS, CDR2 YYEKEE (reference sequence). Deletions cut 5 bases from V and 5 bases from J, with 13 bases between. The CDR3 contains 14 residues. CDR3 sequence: CASRHRDLNEKLFF. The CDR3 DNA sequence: TGTGCCAGCAGGCACCGGGACTTAAATGAAAAACTGTTTTTT.

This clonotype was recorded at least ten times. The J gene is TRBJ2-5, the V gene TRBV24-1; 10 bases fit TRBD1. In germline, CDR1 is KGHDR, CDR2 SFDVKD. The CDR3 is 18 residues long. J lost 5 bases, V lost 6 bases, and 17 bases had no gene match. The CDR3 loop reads CATSHRTGGIFLAETQYF. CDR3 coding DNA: TGTGCCACCAGTCACAGGACAGGGGGAATCTTCTTGGCGGAGACCCAGTACTTC.